These T cell receptor beta chains were read from a single sample in a study of cytomegalovirus exposure and HLA in healthy donors. Here immunoSEQ multiplex PCR was the method, and the copy in TCRdb shows in-frame clones only, minus some. The sample has 65,000 or so clones; approximately 94% are singletons. Sequences were obtained from PBMCs. These receptors were collected from a man between 18 and 29 years old in good health and CMV-seropositive. The CDR3 runs from the conserved cysteine through the conserved F or W. D genes are given only for firm matches. The size of a clone is reported for some rows only, either as once, few or many, or as a class for expanded clones.

-	TRBV27	TRBJ2-1	TRBD2	TGTGCCAGCAGTCGCGGGAGTTCGGCCTACAATGAGCAGTTCTTC	CASSRGSSAYNEQFF
-	TRBV7-8	TRBJ1-1	-	TGTGCCAGCAGCTTTAGGACGGGGAGGACTGAAGCTTTCTTT	CASSFRTGRTEAFF
-	TRBV19	TRBJ1-4	-	TGTGCCAGTAGTTTCTTGGGAGTTGCAACTAATGAAAAACTGTTTTTT	CASSFLGVATNEKLFF
-	TRBV28	TRBJ1-5	-	TGTGCCAGCAGTTTAGGAGTGACAGGTCAGCCCCAGCATTTT	CASSLGVTGQPQHF
-	TRBV7-9	TRBJ2-5	-	TGTGCCAGCAGCTTAATGTTGGCGGAAGAGACCCAGTACTTC	CASSLMLAEETQYF
-	TRBV28	TRBJ1-1	-	TGTGCCGGGGGAGACAGGATGAACACTGAAGCTTTCTTT	CAGGDRMNTEAFF
-	TRBV5-1	TRBJ2-3	TRBD2	TGCGCCAGCAGGGGACTAGCGGGAGCCCATCCAAACACAGATACGCAGTATTTT	CASRGLAGAHPNTDTQYF
-	TRBV6-4	TRBJ2-3	TRBD1	TGTGCCAGCAGTTCTTTCCTCTTGGACAGGGGGACAGATACGCAGTATTTT	CASSSFLLDRGTDTQYF
-	TRBV9	TRBJ2-2	TRBD1	TGTGCCAGCAGCCCTAGATTGGTAACTGGGACAGGGGCCATCACCGGGGAGCTGTTTTTT	CASSPRLVTGTGAITGELFF
-	TRBV30	TRBJ1-2	-	TGTGCCTGGAGCGTAGGCCTAGGAGGCTACACCTTC	CAWSVGLGGYTF
once	TRBV11-2	TRBJ1-3	-	TGTGCCAGCTGTTTAACTGGAAACACCATATATTTT	CASCLTGNTIYF
-	TRBV7-2	TRBJ1-1	-	TGTGCCAGCAGCACAGGACCGGATACTGAAGCTTTCTTT	CASSTGPDTEAFF
-	TRBV7-9	TRBJ2-3	TRBD1	TGTGCCAGCAGAAAACAGGGGTTGGGAGATACGCAGTATTTT	CASRKQGLGDTQYF
-	TRBV11-2	TRBJ1-1	-	TGTGCCAGCAGCTCTCAGGGGCGCACTGAAGCTTTCTTT	CASSSQGRTEAFF
-	TRBV9	TRBJ2-3	TRBD2	TGTGCCAGCAGCCCGGGACTAGCGGGGATCACAGATACGCAGTATTTT	CASSPGLAGITDTQYF
-	TRBV7-9	TRBJ2-1	TRBD1	TGTGCCAGCAGGGAGACAGGGCACAATGAGCAGTTCTTC	CASRETGHNEQFF
-	TRBV6-4	TRBJ2-7	-	TGTGCCAGCAGTGACTGTATGAGGGATCTATCCTACGAGCAGTACTTC	CASSDCMRDLSYEQYF
-	TRBV27	TRBJ2-1	-	TGTGCCAGCAGTTTAATCGGGACTCCCTACAATGAGCAGTTCTTC	CASSLIGTPYNEQFF
-	TRBV4-1	TRBJ2-5	TRBD2	TGCGCCAGCAGCTACGGACTAGCGGGAGTGGGGACCCAGTACTTC	CASSYGLAGVGTQYF
-	TRBV2	TRBJ2-2	-	TGTGCCAGCAGGCGTGACAGCCCGAACACCGGGGAGCTGTTTTTT	CASRRDSPNTGELFF
-	TRBV5-4	TRBJ2-5	TRBD2	TGTGCCAGCAGCTTGGCGGGTTGGCGGGGGGTGGACGAACAAGAGACCCAGTACTTC	CASSLAGWRGVDEQETQYF
-	TRBV27	TRBJ1-1	-	TGTGCCAGCAGTCTGTCGGGGGGATTTTTGAACACTGAAGCTTTCTTT	CASSLSGGFLNTEAFF
once	TRBV11-2	TRBJ1-5	TRBD1	TGTGCCAGCAGCTTAGCCGGGACAGGGCCTGAAACCCTGAATCAGCCCCAGCATTTT	CASSLAGTGPETLNQPQHF
-	TRBV28	TRBJ2-3	TRBD2	TGTGCCAGCAGTTTAGGACTAGCGGGGACTAGGTACGCAGCGCATTTT	CASSLGLAGTRYAAHF
-	TRBV7-2	TRBJ2-7	TRBD2	TGTGCCAGCAGCTTAAGGGACTACGGTCGCTACGAGCAGTACTTC	CASSLRDYGRYEQYF
-	TRBV4-1	TRBJ2-5	-	TGCGCCAGCAGCCAAGCCCAGGGCCGCTACCAAGAGACCCAGTACTTC	CASSQAQGRYQETQYF
-	TRBV7-8	TRBJ1-5	TRBD1	TGTGCCAGCAGCTTAGCGGAGGGGACAGTCTCTCAGCCCCAGCATTTT	CASSLAEGTVSQPQHF
-	TRBV1	TRBJ1-1	-	TGCACCAGCAGCCACCTATCCCGGAACACTGAAGCTTTCTTT	CTSSHLSRNTEAFF
-	TRBV28	TRBJ1-5	-	TGTGCCAGCAGTTTCGACCCCCGGGTTTATCCCCAGCATTTT	CASSFDPRVYPQHF
-	TRBV5-1	TRBJ2-7	TRBD1	TGCGCCAGCAGCCCGGGACAGGGGGCCTACGAGCAGTACTTC	CASSPGQGAYEQYF
once	TRBV2	TRBJ2-3	TRBD2	TGTGCCAGCAGTGAAGCTGGGGGACTAGCTACAGATACGCAGTATTTT	CASSEAGGLATDTQYF
-	TRBV30	TRBJ1-1	-	TGTGCCTGCAACCAGGACATGTTGAACACTGAAGCTTTCTTT	CACNQDMLNTEAFF
-	TRBV30	TRBJ1-6	TRBD1	TGTGCCTGGAGTCCCAGGGTAGGGGGCAATAATAATTCACCCCTCCACTTT	CAWSPRVGGNNNSPLHF
-	TRBV27	TRBJ1-1	-	TGTGCCAGCAGTTACGACGTACGTCGGGGGGACACTGAAGCTTTCTTT	CASSYDVRRGDTEAFF
-	TRBV28	TRBJ1-1	-	TGTGCCAGCAGAACCGGCGGTTTCACTGAAGCTTTCTTT	CASRTGGFTEAFF
-	TRBV7-3	TRBJ2-1	-	TGTGCCAGCAGCCTTGCTTCTGCGAGTAATGAGCAGTTCTTC	CASSLASASNEQFF
-	TRBV10-1	TRBJ1-2	TRBD1	TGCGCCAGCAGTGAGTCGCCCGGGACAGGGAATGGCTACACCTTC	CASSESPGTGNGYTF
-	TRBV5-6	TRBJ2-1	TRBD2	TGTGCCAGCAGCCTAGCGGGAGGAACCTACAATGAGCAGTTCTTC	CASSLAGGTYNEQFF
few	TRBV7-8	TRBJ2-1	TRBD2	TGTGCCAGCACCCGGGGGGGGCGTTTTTCCCAAGAGCAGTTCTTC	CASTRGGRFSQEQFF
-	TRBV28	TRBJ2-3	TRBD1	TGTGCCAGCAGCTCCCTTAGGGGGCTTAATACGCAGTATTTT	CASSSLRGLNTQYF
-	TRBV6-1	TRBJ2-5	TRBD2	TGTGCCAGCAGTGAATATGTGGAGAGCGGGAGTTATGAGCAGTACTTC	CASSEYVESGSYEQYF
-	TRBV5-8	TRBJ2-7	-	TGTGCCAGCAGCTTGATGTCAGGGTCGTACGAGCAGTACTTC	CASSLMSGSYEQYF
-	TRBV28	TRBJ1-2	TRBD1	TGTGCCACCACGACAGGGGATGGCTACACCTTC	CATTTGDGYTF
-	TRBV11-3	TRBJ2-3	TRBD1	TGTGCCAGCCGTTGGACAGGGGGGCCTACAGATACGCAGTATTTT	CASRWTGGPTDTQYF
-	TRBV19	TRBJ2-3	-	TGTGCCAGTAGCGCAGGGTTCCAAGATACGCAGTATTTT	CASSAGFQDTQYF
-	TRBV28	TRBJ1-2	-	TGTGCCAGCAGGACCCCGACAGAACTCTATGGCTACACCTTC	CASRTPTELYGYTF
once	TRBV28	TRBJ1-1	-	TGTGCCAGCAGTCTACAGGGAATCACTGAAGCTTTCTTT	CASSLQGITEAFF
-	TRBV28	TRBJ2-2	TRBD2	TGTGCCAGCAGTACCCCGGGGGGGGCCGGGGAGCTGTTTTTT	CASSTPGGAGELFF
-	TRBV27	TRBJ2-7	TRBD2	TGTGCCAGCAGTTTATTGCCCCATTCCCGTTCGGGGGGCTCCTACGAGCAGTACTTC	CASSLLPHSRSGGSYEQYF
-	TRBV10-3	TRBJ1-5	-	TGTGCCATCTCAGACCGAGGTAATCAGCCCCAGCATTTT	CAISDRGNQPQHF
-	TRBV29-1	TRBJ2-2	TRBD2	TGCAGCTGTGGCGGGGGGAACACCGGGGAGCTGTTTTTT	CSCGGGNTGELFF
-	TRBV18	TRBJ2-5	TRBD1	TGTGCCAGCTCACCGCAAACAGGGGGTGAAGAGACCCAGTACTTC	CASSPQTGGEETQYF
-	TRBV9	TRBJ2-1	TRBD2	TGTGCCAGCAGCACATCGGGGGGAGCCGATGAGCAGTTCTTC	CASSTSGGADEQFF
-	TRBV27	TRBJ1-1	TRBD1	TGTGCCAGCAGTTCGGACAGGGAGTGGACTGAAGCTTTCTTT	CASSSDREWTEAFF
-	TRBV9	TRBJ2-3	-	TGTGCCAGCAGCGTATCCCAGGTTGGTACAGATACGCAGTATTTT	CASSVSQVGTDTQYF
-	TRBV6-5	TRBJ1-2	-	TGTGCCAGCAGTTACTCAGGGGGGGCAGGTGGCTACACCTTC	CASSYSGGAGGYTF
-	TRBV27	TRBJ2-7	TRBD2	TGTGCCAGCTCCCGGCAAGGGAGGGTCTACGAGCAGTACTTC	CASSRQGRVYEQYF
-	TRBV2	TRBJ2-3	-	TGTGCCAGCACAATGACTAGTCGCACAGATACGCAGTATTTT	CASTMTSRTDTQYF
-	TRBV7-2	TRBJ2-2	-	TGTGCCAGCAGCTTTGGGCTGTACAGCTCGAACACCGGGGAGCTGTTTTTT	CASSFGLYSSNTGELFF
-	TRBV4-1	TRBJ2-7	TRBD2	TGCGCCAGCAGCCGAGGGACTAGCGGGGTACGCCTCGAGCAGTACTTC	CASSRGTSGVRLEQYF